The 26 T cell receptor beta chains in this list originate from one sample, sequenced in a study of blood T cells in healthy people across ages. Combining a sample-barcoded 5' primer with a J-beta primer mix, a second PCR ran for 7 to 11 cycles. TCRdb reprocessed the 5' RACE reads via MiXCR and lists one record per CDR3 protein. The sample lists more than 1,400,000 distinct CDR3 sequences, about 43% occurring once. Sequencing input: blood. These receptors all come from a woman aged 18-29 years in good health.

This clonotype was seen only a few times. The chain couples TRBV9 to TRBJ2-1; D unclear. Germline values: CDR1 SGDLS, CDR2 YYNGEE. V shed 0 bases and J shed 6 bases, with 13 bases lying between them. This CDR3 spans 15 amino acids. The CDR3 DNA follows: TGTGCCAGCAGCGTAGAGGTTGGCCTTGGCAATGAGCAGTTCTTC. It yields the protein CASSVEVGLGNEQFF.

The rearrangement joins TRBV28 to TRBJ1-1; D is ambiguous. V lost 3 bases and J 2 bases, leaving 13 bases between the germline ends. The length of the CDR3 is 15 residues. Germline V gene lookup returns CDR1 MDHEN and CDR2 SYDVKM. CDR3 nucleotide sequence: TGTGCCAGCAGTTTCCTGGAGGTTTCAAACACTGAAGCTTTCTTT. This sequence encodes CASSFLEVSNTEAFF.

This chain uses TRBV4-2 with TRBJ2-4; tentative D call: TRBD2 (6 bases). The J call is in doubt because the DNA end fits TRBJ2-7 better. Germline V CDR1 and CDR2: LGHNA, YNFKEQ. This CDR3 spans 13 amino acids. The CDR3 nucleotides read TGTGCCAGAAGCGGGCAGGCGGGCTACGAGCAGTACTTC. Its translation is CARSGQAGYEQYF.

The V and J genes are TRBV2 and TRBJ2-7, with a tentative D call TRBD1 (6 bases). Germline CDR1 is SNHLY and CDR2 is FYNNEI. The ends were cut back, 8 bases at V and 4 bases at J, with 15 bases in the middle. The length of the CDR3 is 13 residues. CDR3 nucleotides: TGTGCCAGCGGAGGCTTGGGACAATACGAGCAGTACTTC. Translated: CASGGLGQYEQYF. The complete variable domain, with remaining parts taken from reference TRBV2 and TRBJ2-7, reads EPEVTQTPSHQVTQMGQEVILRCVPISNHLYFYWYRQILGQKVEFLVSFYNNEISEKSEIFDDQFSVERPDGSNFTLKIRSTKLEDSAMYFCASGGLGQYEQYFGPGTRLTVT.

The chain uses TRBV20-1 and TRBJ1-5; D gene uncertain. This CDR3 has 15 residues. Germline assignment: CDR1 DFQATT and CDR2 SNEGSKA (reference sequence). V dropped 6 bases and J dropped 0 bases, with 15 bases sitting between them. The CDR3 nucleotides are TGCAGTGCCCTAAGGAGCACAGATAGCAATCAGCCCCAGCATTTT. Amino acid sequence: CSALRSTDSNQPQHF.

The chain's CDR3 is CASSRTWGYTF. CDR3 nucleotides: TGTGCCAGCAGTCGGACCTGGGGCTACACCTTC. The chain has TRBV6-2 or TRBV6-3 and TRBJ1-2; D is uncertain. Germline V gene sequence: CDR1 MNHEY, CDR2 SVGEGT. The CDR3 has 11 amino acids. Between the trimmed V and J ends, which lost 5 bases and 8 bases, there was a span of 9 bases.

CDR3 DNA sequence: TGTGCCAGCAGCTTAACCGGGACAGTCTCCTACGAGCAGTTCTTC. Protein: CASSLTGTVSYEQFF. V and J are TRBV7-3 and TRBJ2-7, with 7 bases aligning to TRBD1. The J call may be in error: the DNA end matches TRBJ2-1 better. The CDR3 has 15 amino acids. The germline gives CDR1 SGHTA, CDR2 FQGTGA.

The chain couples TRBV2 to TRBJ2-3, with TRBD2 as a possible D gene (6 bases). V gave up 7 bases and J gave up 5 bases, with 22 bases separating them. Germline CDR1 reads SNHLY; CDR2 reads FYNNEI. The CDR3 spans 16 residues. CDR3 sequence (DNA): TGTGCCAGCAACACCCGGAGTAGCGGAAAGGGAGATACGCAGTATTTT. Translation gives CASNTRSSGKGDTQYF.

This clonotype came up many times. CDR3: CASSENRDSYEQYF. The CDR3, as DNA: TGTGCCAGCAGTGAAAACAGGGACTCCTACGAGCAGTACTTC. The chain recombines TRBV2 with TRBJ2-7, with D perhaps TRBD1 (6 bases). In germline, CDR1 is SNHLY, CDR2 FYNNEI. V was trimmed by 2 bases and J by 0 bases, leaving 8 bases between them. CDR3 size: 14 residues.

This clonotype was picked up a small number of times. The V call is TRBV5-6, the J call TRBJ1-2, with 7 bases aligning to TRBD1. Trimming took 3 bases from V and 5 from J; bases not matched to a gene: 7. Germline lookup yields CDR1 SGHDT and CDR2 YYEEEE. This CDR3 has 14 residues. This CDR3 reads CASSSRDREYGYTF. As DNA, the CDR3 is TGTGCCAGCAGCTCCAGGGACAGAGAATATGGCTACACCTTC.

The chain employs TRBV20-1 and TRBJ2-7; a weak D match, TRBD2 (6 bases). From germline, CDR1 is DFQATT and CDR2 SNEGSKA (reference sequence). CDR3 size: 15 residues. Deletions cut 1 base from V and 5 bases from J, with 18 bases between. The CDR3 protein is CSARGLASGEDEQYF. The CDR3 bases are TGCAGTGCTAGAGGCCTTGCGTCGGGGGAAGACGAGCAGTACTTC.

This clonotype turned up a few times. The chain uses TRBV11-2 and TRBJ2-5; D is ambiguous. The length of the CDR3 is 14 residues. The V and J ends lost 1 base and 1 base respectively, with 7 bases between them. The V gene's germline CDR1 is SGHAT and CDR2 FQNNGV. CDR3 residues: CASSLGVIQETQYF. DNA of the CDR3: TGTGCCAGCAGCTTAGGGGTGATCCAAGAGACCCAGTACTTC.

This rearrangement joins TRBV7-2 to TRBJ2-7, with 8 bases aligning to TRBD2. From germline, CDR1 is SGHTA and CDR2 FQGNSA. The CDR3 is made up of 16 amino acids. V dropped 4 bases and J dropped 5; count of bases not matched to a gene: 13. CDR3: CASSYKGGSGTHEQYF. For the CDR3, the DNA is TGTGCCAGCAGCTATAAGGGTGGTAGCGGGACGCACGAGCAGTACTTC.

This chain links TRBV4-1 with TRBJ2-2, with 13 nucleotides matching TRBD2. The V gene's germline CDR1 is MGHRA and CDR2 YSYEKL. V lost 1 base and J lost 5; bases outside the gene matches: 4. The CDR3 loop spans 17 amino acids. In nucleotides, the CDR3 is TGCGCCAGCAGCCAAGTTACACTAGCGGGAGGGACCGGGGAGCTGTTTTTT. It specifies CASSQVTLAGGTGELFF.

J is TRBJ2-7 and V is TRBV12-3 or TRBV12-4; 8 nucleotides align to TRBD1. This CDR3 spans 17 amino acids. J lost 6 bases, V lost 2 bases, and 15 bases had no gene match. The CDR3 region is CASSLTWVRGRPSEQYF. The DNA of the CDR3 is TGTGCCAGCAGTTTAACCTGGGTCAGGGGGCGTCCAAGCGAGCAGTACTTC.

The chain combines TRBV12-3 or TRBV12-4 with TRBJ2-1; D could derive from TRBD1 or TRBD2 (6 bases each). The CDR3 loop spans 16 amino acids. The V gene lost 7 bases and the J gene lost 5 bases, with 21 bases spanning the gap. The CDR3 DNA reads TGTGCCAGCAACAGACCCACGGGGGCCGGTCACAATGAGCAGTTCTTC. Translation: CASNRPTGAGHNEQFF.

This clonotype has just a few counts. The chain recombines TRBV11-2 with TRBJ2-1; TRBD1 agrees at 9 bases. The ends lost 2 bases at V and 9 bases at J; junction bases unmatched: 8. Germline CDR1 and CDR2: SGHAT and FQNNGV. The CDR3 extends over 15 amino acids. Here the CDR3 reads CASSLPGQGGSEQFF. In nucleotides, the CDR3 is TGTGCCAGCAGCTTACCGGGACAGGGAGGTAGTGAGCAGTTCTTC.

This chain joins TRBV10-3 and TRBJ2-2, with TRBD2 identical over 7 bases. The CDR3 contains 18 residues. After removal of 3 bases from V and 0 bases from J, the junction contained 10 bases not matched to a gene. Per the germline V gene, CDR1 is ENHRY and CDR2 is SYGVKD. The DNA for the CDR3 is TGTGCCATCAGTGAACGGGGGGATCTCCATTCGAACACCGGGGAGCTGTTTTTT. This translates into CAISERGDLHSNTGELFF.

The genes are TRBV6-6 and TRBJ1-6, with TRBD1 as a possible D gene (5 bases). Germline V CDR1 and CDR2: MNHNY, SVGAGI (reference sequence). CDR3 size: 14 residues. The V end was cut by 6 bases, the J end by 9 bases, with 15 bases between. CDR3 coding DNA: TGTGCCAGCAGCCCACCGGGACCCATTTCACCCCTCCACTTT. Its translation: CASSPPGPISPLHF.

The chain carries TRBV20-1 and TRBJ1-4; 8 positions agree with TRBD1. The CDR3 is 14 residues long. V lost 2 bases to trimming and J lost 7 bases; unmatched junction nucleotides: 6. CDR1 and CDR2 from the germline V gene are DFQATT and SNEGSKA (reference sequence). This CDR3 is CSARPGQGGEKLFF. CDR3 coding DNA: TGCAGTGCTAGACCAGGACAGGGTGGTGAAAAACTGTTTTTT.

Concerning this clonotype: A clone one base away is much larger, so this may be a read error. This chain uses TRBV10-3 with TRBJ2-7, with 7 positions matching TRBD2. The CDR3 totals 18 residues. Germline V gene data show CDR1 as ENHRY and CDR2 as SYGVKD. The junction had 18 bases not matched to a gene; V was cut back by 0 bases and J by 7 bases. CDR3 residues: CAISESMSVGLVGGEQYF. The CDR3 nucleotides are TGTGCCATCAGTGAGTCGATGTCGGTAGGACTAGTGGGGGGAGAGCAGTACTTC.

The chain joins TRBV12-3 or TRBV12-4 to TRBJ1-6; TRBD1 aligns across 8 bases. The V segment lost 4 bases and the J segment 6 bases; nucleotides outside the gene matches: 8. The CDR3 has 16 amino acids. The CDR3: CASSYPGGSGNSPLHF. In DNA, the CDR3 is TGTGCCAGCAGTTACCCAGGGGGCTCGGGTAATTCACCCCTCCACTTT.

This rearrangement joins TRBV6-1 to TRBJ2-5; 14 nucleotides line up with TRBD2. Trimming cost V 5 bases and J 1 base; bases outside gene matches: 6. Germline-derived CDR1 and CDR2 are MNHNS and SASEGT. The CDR3 spans 17 residues. CDR3 protein: CASSTLGTSGGQETQYF. In nucleotides, the CDR3 is TGTGCCAGCAGTACCCTCGGGACTAGCGGGGGCCAAGAGACCCAGTACTTC.

V and J are TRBV6-1 and TRBJ2-7; 7 bases are a match to TRBD2. The CDR3 is made up of 15 amino acids. After removal of 2 bases from V and 0 bases from J, the junction contained 4 bases not matched to a gene. Germline assignment: CDR1 MNHNS and CDR2 SASEGT. The CDR3 loop reads CASSESGGSSYEQYF. In DNA form, the CDR3 reads TGTGCCAGCAGTGAATCAGGCGGGAGCTCCTACGAGCAGTACTTC.

The chain combines TRBV7-3 with TRBJ2-3; 13 nucleotides align to TRBD2. CDR3 length: 21 residues. Per germline, CDR1 SGHTA and CDR2 FQGTGA. The V segment lost 2 bases and the J segment 2 bases; nucleotides outside the gene matches: 16. This chain's CDR3 is CASSLEVARTGTSGATDTQYF. The CDR3 DNA reads TGTGCCAGCAGCTTAGAGGTGGCCCGAACCGGGACTAGCGGGGCCACAGATACGCAGTATTTT.

This clonotype was observed a few times. The chain employs TRBV18 and TRBJ1-2, with D possibly matching TRBD1 (5 bases). Looked up from germline, CDR1 is KGHSH and CDR2 is LQKENI. Trimming left V 3 bases short and J 8 bases short, with 19 bases between. CDR3 length: 15 amino acids. This CDR3 is CASSPDVGPYRGYTF. In nucleotides, the CDR3 is TGTGCCAGCTCACCCGACGTTGGCCCCTACAGGGGCTACACCTTC.